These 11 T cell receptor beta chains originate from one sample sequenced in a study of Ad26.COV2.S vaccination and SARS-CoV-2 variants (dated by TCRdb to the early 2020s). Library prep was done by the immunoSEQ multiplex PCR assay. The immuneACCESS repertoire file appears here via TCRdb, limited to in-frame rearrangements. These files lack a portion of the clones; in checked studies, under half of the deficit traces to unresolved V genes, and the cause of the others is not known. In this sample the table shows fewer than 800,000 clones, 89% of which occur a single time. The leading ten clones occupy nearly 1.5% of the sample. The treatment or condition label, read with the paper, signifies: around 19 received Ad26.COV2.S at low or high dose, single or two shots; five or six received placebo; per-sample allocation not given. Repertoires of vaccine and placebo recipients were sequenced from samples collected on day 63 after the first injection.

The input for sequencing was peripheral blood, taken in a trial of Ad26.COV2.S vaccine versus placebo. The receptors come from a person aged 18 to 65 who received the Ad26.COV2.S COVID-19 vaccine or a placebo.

In DNA, the CDR3 is TGTGCCAGCAGTGGACAGGGGGAGCTGTTTTTT. This codes for CASSGQGELFF. This chain joins TRBV6-4 and TRBJ2-2; tentative D call: TRBD1 (5 bases). Trimming pared 4 bases from V and 8 bases from J, leaving 5 bases between. CDR1 and CDR2 from the germline V gene are MRHNA and SNTAGT. This CDR3 is 11 amino acids long.

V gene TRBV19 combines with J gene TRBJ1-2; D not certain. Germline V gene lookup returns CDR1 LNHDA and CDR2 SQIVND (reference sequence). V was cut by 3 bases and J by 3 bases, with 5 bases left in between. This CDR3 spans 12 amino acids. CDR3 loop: CASSIEHYGYTF. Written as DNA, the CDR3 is TGTGCCAGTAGTATTGAGCACTATGGCTACACCTTC.

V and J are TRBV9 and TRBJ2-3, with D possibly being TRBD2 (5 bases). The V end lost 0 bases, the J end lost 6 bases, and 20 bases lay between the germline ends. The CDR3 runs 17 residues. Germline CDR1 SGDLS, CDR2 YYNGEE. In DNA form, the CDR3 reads TGTGCCAGCAGCGTAGAAGGACTGGCAACCTTGGGGGATACGCAGTATTTT. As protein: CASSVEGLATLGDTQYF.

The CDR3 DNA reads as TGTGCCAGCAGTTTTCAGATAAGACAGGGGCGCACCGGGGAGCTGTTTTTT. This encodes CASSFQIRQGRTGELFF. The chain links TRBV27 to TRBJ2-2; 8 bases match TRBD1. Losses at the gene ends were 3 bases for V and 4 bases for J; bases not matched to a gene: 10. Germline values: CDR1 MNHEY, CDR2 SMNVEV (reference sequence). CDR3 length: 17 amino acids.

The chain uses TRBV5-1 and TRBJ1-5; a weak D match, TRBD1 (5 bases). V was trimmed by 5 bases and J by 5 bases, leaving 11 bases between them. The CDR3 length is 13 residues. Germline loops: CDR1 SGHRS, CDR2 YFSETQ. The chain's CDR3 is CASRRGADQPQHF. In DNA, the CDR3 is TGCGCCAGCAGACGAGGGGCAGATCAGCCCCAGCATTTT.

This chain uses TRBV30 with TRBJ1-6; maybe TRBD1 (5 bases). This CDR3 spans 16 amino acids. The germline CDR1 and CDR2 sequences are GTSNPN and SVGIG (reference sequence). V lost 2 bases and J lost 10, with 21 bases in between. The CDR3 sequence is CAWSSGQRGSRSPLHF. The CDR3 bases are TGTGCCTGGAGTTCAGGCCAAAGGGGCTCTCGGTCACCCCTCCACTTT.

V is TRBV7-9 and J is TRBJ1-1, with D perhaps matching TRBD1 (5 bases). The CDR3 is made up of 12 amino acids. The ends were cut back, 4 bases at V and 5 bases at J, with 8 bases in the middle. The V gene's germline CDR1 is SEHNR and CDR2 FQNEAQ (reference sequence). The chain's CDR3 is CASSSRDTEAFF. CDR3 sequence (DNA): TGTGCCAGCAGCTCCAGGGATACTGAAGCTTTCTTT.

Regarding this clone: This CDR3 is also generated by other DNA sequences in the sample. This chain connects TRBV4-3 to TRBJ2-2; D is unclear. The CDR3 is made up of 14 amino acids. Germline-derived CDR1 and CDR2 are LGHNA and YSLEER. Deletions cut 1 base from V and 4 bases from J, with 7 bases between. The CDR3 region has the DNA TGCGCCAGCAGCCAAGGCCCTATCACCGGGGAGCTGTTTTTT. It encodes CASSQGPITGELFF.

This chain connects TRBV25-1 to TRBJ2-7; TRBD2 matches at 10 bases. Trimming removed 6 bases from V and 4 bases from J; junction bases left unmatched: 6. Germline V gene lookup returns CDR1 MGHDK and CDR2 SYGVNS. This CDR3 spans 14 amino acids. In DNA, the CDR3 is TGTGCCAGCAGACCAGCGGGAGGGCTATACGAGCAGTACTTC. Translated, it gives CASRPAGGLYEQYF.

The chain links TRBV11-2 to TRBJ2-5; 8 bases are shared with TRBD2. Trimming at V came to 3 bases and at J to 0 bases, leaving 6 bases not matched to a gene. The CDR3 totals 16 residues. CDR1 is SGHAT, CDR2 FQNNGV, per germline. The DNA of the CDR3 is TGTGCCAGCAGCTTTGCGCTAGCGGGCTACCAAGAGACCCAGTACTTC. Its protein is CASSFALAGYQETQYF.

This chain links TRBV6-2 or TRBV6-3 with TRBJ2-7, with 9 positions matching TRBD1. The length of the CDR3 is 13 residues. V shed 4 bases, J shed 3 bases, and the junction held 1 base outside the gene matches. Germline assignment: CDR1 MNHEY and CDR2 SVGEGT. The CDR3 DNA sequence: TGTGCCAGCAGTTCGGACAGGGGCTACGAGCAGTACTTC. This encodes CASSSDRGYEQYF.